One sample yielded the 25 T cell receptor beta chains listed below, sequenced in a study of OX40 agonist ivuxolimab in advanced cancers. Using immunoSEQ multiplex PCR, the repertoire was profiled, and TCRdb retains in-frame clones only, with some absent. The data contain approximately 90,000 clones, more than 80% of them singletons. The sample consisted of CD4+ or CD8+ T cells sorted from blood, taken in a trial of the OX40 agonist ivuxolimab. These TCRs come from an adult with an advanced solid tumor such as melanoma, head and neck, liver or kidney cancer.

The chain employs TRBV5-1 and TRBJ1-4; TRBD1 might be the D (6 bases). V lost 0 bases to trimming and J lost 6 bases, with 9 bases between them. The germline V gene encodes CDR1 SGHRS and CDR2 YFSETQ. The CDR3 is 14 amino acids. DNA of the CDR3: TGCGCCAGCAGCTTGGTGAGGGGGGATGAAAAACTGTTTTTT. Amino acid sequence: CASSLVRGDEKLFF. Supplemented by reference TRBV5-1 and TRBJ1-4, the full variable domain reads KAGVTQTPRYLIKTRGQQVTLSCSPISGHRSVSWYQQTPGQGLQFLFEYFSETQRNKGNFPGRFSGRQFSNSRSEMNVSTLELGDSALYLCASSLVRGDEKLFFGSGTQLSVL.

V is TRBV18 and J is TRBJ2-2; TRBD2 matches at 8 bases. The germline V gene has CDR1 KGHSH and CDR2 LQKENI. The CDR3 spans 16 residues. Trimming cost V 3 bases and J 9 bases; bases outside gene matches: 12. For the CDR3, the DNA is TGTGCCAGCTCACCCTCGTGGAGCGGGAGTAATTGGGAGCTGTTTTTT. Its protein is CASSPSWSGSNWELFF. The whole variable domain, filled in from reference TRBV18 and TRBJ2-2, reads NAGVMQNPRHLVRRRGQEARLRCSPMKGHSHVYWYRQLPEEGLKFMVYLQKENIIDESGMPKERFSAEFPKEGPSILRIQQVVRGDSAAYFCASSPSWSGSNWELFFGEGSRLTVL.

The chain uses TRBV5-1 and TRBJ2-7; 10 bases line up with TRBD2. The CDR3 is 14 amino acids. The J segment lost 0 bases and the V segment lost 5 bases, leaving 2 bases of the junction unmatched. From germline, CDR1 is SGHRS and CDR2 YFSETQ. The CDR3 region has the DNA TGCGCCAGCAGGGCTAGCGGGAGCTCCTACGAGCAGTACTTC. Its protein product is CASRASGSSYEQYF.

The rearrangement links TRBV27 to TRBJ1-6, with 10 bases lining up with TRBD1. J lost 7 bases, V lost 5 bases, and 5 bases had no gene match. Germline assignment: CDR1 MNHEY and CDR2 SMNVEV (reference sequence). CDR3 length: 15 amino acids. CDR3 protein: CASSPRTGGNSPLHF. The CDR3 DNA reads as TGTGCCAGCAGTCCCCGGACAGGGGGAAATTCACCCCTCCACTTT.

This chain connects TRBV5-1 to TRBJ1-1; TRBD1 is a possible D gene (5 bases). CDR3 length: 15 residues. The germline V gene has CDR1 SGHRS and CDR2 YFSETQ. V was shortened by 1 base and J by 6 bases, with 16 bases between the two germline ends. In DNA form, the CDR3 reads TGCGCCAGCAGCTTGTACGACAGCTCTAATTCTGAAGCTTTCTTT. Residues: CASSLYDSSNSEAFF.

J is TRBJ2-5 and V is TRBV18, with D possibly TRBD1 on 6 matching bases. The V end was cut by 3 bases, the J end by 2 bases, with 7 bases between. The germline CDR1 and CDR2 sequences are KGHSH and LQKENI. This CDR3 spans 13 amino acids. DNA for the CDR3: TGTGCCAGCTCACCGCAGGGGCAAGAGACCCAGTACTTC. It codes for CASSPQGQETQYF. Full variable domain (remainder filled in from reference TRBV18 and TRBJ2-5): NAGVMQNPRHLVRRRGQEARLRCSPMKGHSHVYWYRQLPEEGLKFMVYLQKENIIDESGMPKERFSAEFPKEGPSILRIQQVVRGDSAAYFCASSPQGQETQYFGPGTRLLVL.

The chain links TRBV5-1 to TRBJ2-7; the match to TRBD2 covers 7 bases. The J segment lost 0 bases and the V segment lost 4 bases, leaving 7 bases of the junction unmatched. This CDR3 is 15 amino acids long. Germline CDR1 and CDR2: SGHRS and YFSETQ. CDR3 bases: TGCGCCAGCAGCGGGGCTAGCGGTCTCTCCTACGAGCAGTACTTC. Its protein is CASSGASGLSYEQYF.

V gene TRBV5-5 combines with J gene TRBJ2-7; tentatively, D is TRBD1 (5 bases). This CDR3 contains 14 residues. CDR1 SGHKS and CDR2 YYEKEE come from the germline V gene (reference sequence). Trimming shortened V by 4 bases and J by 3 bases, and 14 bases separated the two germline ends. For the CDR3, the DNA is TGTGCCAGCAGCCAAGACAGAGTCCTCTACGAGCAGTACTTC. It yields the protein CASSQDRVLYEQYF.

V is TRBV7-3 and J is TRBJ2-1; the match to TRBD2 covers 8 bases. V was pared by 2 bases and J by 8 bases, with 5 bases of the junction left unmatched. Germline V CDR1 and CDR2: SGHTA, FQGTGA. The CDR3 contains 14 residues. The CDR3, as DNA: TGTGCCAGCAGCTTAGCGGGAGGTGAAGATGAGCAGTTCTTC. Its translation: CASSLAGGEDEQFF.

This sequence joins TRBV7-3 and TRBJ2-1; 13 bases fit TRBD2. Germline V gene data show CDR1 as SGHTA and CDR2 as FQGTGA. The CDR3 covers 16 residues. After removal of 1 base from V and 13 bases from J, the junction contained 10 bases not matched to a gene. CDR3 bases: TGTGCCAGCAGCTTAAATCCCGGACTAGCGGGAGCCCACCAGTTCTTC. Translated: CASSLNPGLAGAHQFF.

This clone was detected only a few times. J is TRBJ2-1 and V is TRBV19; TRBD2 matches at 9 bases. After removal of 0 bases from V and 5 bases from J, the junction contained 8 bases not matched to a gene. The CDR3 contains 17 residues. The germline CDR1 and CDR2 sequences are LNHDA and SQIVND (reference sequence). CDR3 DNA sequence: TGTGCCAGTAGTATAGATCAACGGCTAGCGGGACACAATGAGCAGTTCTTC. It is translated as CASSIDQRLAGHNEQFF. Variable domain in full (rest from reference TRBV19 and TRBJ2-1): DGGITQSPKYLFRKEGQNVTLSCEQNLNHDAMYWYRQDPGQGLRLIYYSQIVNDFQKGDIAEGYSVSREKKESFPLTVTSAQKNPTAFYLCASSIDQRLAGHNEQFFGPGTRLTVL.

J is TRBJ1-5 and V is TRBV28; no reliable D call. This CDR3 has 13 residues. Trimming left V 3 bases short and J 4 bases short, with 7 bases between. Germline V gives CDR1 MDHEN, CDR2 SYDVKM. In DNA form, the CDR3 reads TGTGCCAGCAGTTTCTTCGGGAATCAGCCCCAGCATTTT. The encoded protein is CASSFFGNQPQHF.

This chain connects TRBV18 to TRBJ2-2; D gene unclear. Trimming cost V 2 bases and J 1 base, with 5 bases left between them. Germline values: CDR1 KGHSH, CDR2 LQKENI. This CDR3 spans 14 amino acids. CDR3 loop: CASSPDGNTGELFF. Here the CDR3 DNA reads TGTGCCAGCTCACCAGACGGGAACACCGGGGAGCTGTTTTTT.

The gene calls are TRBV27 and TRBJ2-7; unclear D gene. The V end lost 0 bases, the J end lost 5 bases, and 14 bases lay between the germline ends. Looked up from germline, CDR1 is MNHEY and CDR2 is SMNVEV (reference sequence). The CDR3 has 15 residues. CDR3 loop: CASSLSVLPGHEQYF. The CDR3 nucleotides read TGTGCCAGCAGTTTATCTGTGCTACCAGGCCACGAGCAGTACTTC.

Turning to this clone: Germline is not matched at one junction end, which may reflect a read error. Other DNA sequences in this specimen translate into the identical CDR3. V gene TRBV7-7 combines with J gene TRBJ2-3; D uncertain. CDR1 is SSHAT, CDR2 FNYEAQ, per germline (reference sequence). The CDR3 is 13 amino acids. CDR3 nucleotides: TGTGCTAGCAGCGCCTCGGGCACAGATACGCAGTATTTT. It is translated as CASSASGTDTQYF.

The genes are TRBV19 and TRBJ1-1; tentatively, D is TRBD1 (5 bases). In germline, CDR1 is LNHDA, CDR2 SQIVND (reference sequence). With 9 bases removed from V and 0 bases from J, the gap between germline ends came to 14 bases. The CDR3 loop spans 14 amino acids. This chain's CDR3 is CASRPGRLNTEAFF. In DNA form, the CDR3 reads TGTGCCAGCAGACCGGGACGGCTGAACACTGAAGCTTTCTTT. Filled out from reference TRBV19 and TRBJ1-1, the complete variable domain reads DGGITQSPKYLFRKEGQNVTLSCEQNLNHDAMYWYRQDPGQGLRLIYYSQIVNDFQKGDIAEGYSVSREKKESFPLTVTSAQKNPTAFYLCASRPGRLNTEAFFGQGTRLTVV.

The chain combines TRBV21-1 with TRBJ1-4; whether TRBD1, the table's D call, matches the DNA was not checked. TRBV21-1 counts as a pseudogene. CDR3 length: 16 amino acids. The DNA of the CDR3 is TGTGCCAGCAGCAAACACCCGGAACAGTTTAATGAAAAACTGTTTTTT. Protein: CASSKHPEQFNEKLFF.

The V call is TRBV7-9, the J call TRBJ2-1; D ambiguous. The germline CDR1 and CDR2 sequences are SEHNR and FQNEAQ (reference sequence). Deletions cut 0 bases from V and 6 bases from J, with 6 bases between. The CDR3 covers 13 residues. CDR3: CASSLAGFNEQFF. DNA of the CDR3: TGTGCCAGCAGCTTAGCCGGGTTCAATGAGCAGTTCTTC.

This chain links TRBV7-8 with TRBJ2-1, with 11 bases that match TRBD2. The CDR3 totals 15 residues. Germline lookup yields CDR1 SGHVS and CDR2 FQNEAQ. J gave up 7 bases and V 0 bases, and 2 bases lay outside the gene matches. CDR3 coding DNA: TGTGCCAGCAGCTTAGCGGGGACTAGCGGTAATGAGCAGTTCTTC. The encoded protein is CASSLAGTSGNEQFF.

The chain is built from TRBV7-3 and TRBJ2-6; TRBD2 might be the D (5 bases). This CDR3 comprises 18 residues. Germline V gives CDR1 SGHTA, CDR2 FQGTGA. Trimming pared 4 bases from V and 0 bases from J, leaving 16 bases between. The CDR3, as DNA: TGTGCCAGCAGCTCGGACTCCCATCGGGACTCTGGGGCCAACGTCCTGACTTTC. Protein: CASSSDSHRDSGANVLTF.

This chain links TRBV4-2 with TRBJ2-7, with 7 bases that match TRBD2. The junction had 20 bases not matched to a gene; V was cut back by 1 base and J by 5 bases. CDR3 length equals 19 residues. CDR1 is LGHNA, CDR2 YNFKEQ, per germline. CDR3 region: CASSQVSGGSGGVFHEQYF. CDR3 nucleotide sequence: TGTGCCAGCAGCCAAGTCAGTGGCGGGAGTGGGGGGGTGTTCCACGAGCAGTACTTC.

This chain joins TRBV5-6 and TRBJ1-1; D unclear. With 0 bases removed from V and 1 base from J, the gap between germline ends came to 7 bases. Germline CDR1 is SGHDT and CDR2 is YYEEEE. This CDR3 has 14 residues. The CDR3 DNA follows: TGTGCCAGCAGCTTGGGGACCGGGAACACTGAAGCTTTCTTT. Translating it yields CASSLGTGNTEAFF.

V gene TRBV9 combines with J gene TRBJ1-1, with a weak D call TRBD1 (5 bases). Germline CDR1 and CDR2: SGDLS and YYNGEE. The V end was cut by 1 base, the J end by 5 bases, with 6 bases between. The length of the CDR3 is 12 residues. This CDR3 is CASSVSGTEAFF. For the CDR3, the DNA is TGTGCCAGCAGCGTATCAGGGACTGAAGCTTTCTTT.

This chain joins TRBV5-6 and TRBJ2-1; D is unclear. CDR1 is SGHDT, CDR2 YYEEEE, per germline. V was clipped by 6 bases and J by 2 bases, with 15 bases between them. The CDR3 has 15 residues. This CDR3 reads CASTLPGPTYNEQFF. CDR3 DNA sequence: TGTGCCAGCACCCTTCCCGGGCCAACCTACAATGAGCAGTTCTTC.

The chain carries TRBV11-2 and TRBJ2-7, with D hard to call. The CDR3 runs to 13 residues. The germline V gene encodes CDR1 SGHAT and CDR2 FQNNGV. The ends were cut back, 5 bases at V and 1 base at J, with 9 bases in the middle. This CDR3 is CASSGMASYEQYF. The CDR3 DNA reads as TGTGCCAGCAGCGGCATGGCATCCTACGAGCAGTACTTC. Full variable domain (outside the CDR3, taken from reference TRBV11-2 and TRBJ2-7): EAGVAQSPRYKIIEKRQSVAFWCNPISGHATLYWYQQILGQGPKLLIQFQNNGVVDDSQLPKDRFSAERLKGVDSTLKIQPAKLEDSAVYLCASSGMASYEQYFGPGTRLTVT.